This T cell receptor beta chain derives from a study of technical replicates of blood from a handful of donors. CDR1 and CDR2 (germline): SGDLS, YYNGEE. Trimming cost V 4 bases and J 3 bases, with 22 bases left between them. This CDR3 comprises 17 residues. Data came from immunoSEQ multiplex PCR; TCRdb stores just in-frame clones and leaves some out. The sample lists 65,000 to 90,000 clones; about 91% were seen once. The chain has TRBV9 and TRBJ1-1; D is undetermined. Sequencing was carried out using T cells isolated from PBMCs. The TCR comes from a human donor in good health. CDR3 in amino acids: CASSPNWGGHPYTEAFF. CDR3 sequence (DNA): TGTGCCAGCAGCCCCAACTGGGGAGGGCACCCTTACACTGAAGCTTTCTTT.